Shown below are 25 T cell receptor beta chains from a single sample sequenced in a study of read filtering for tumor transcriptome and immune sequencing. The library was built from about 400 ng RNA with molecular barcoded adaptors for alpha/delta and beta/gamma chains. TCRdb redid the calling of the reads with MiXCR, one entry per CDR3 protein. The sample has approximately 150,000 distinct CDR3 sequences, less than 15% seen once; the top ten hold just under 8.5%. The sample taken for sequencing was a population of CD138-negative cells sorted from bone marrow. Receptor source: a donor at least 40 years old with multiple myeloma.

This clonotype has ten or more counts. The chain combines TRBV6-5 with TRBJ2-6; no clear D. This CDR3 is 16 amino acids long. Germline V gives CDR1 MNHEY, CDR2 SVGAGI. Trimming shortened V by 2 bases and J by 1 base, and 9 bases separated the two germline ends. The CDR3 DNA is TGTGCCAGCAGTTACACGGTGGCGTCTGGGGCCAACGTCCTGACTTTC. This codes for CASSYTVASGANVLTF.

In DNA form, the CDR3 reads TGCGCCAGCAGTCCGGGACGTACCTACGAGCAGTACTTC. It specifies CASSPGRTYEQYF. V gene TRBV10-1 combines with J gene TRBJ2-7; D might be TRBD1 or TRBD2, each matching 5 bases. Trimming cost V 5 bases and J 2 bases, with 10 bases left between them. Looked up from germline, CDR1 is WNHNN and CDR2 is SYGVQD (reference sequence). The CDR3 extends over 13 amino acids.

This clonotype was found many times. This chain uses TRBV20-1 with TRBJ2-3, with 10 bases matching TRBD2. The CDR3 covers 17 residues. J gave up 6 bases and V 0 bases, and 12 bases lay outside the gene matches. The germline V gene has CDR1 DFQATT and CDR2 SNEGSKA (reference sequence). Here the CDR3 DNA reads TGCAGTGCTAGAGATTGGACTAGCGGAGGGCTGGTGGATACGCAGTATTTT. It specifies CSARDWTSGGLVDTQYF.

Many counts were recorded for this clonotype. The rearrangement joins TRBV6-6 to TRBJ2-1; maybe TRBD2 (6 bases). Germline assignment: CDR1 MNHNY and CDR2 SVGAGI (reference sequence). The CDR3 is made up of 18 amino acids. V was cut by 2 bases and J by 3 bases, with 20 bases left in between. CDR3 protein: CASSYPETRPLVYNEQFF. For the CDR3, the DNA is TGTGCCAGCAGTTACCCAGAGACTAGACCGTTGGTCTACAATGAGCAGTTCTTC.

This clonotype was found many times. CDR3 region: CASSWDSRAGEQYF. The DNA for the CDR3 is TGCGCCAGCAGCTGGGACTCCCGCGCGGGAGAGCAGTACTTC. The chain links TRBV10-1 to TRBJ2-7; D possibly corresponds to TRBD2 (6 bases). The V end was cut by 6 bases, the J end by 7 bases, with 19 bases between. The CDR3 extends over 14 amino acids. CDR1 is WNHNN, CDR2 SYGVQD, per germline (reference sequence).

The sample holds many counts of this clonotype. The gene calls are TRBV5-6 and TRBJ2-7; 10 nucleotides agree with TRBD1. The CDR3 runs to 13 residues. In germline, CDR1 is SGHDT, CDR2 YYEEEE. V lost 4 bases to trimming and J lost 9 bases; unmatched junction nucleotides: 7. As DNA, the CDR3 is TGTGCCAGCAGCCCGGGACAGGGGATTTGGCAGTACTTC. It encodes CASSPGQGIWQYF.

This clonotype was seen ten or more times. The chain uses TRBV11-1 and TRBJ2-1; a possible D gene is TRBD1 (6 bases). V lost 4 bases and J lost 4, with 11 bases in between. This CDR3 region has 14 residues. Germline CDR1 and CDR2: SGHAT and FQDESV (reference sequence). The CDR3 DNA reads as TGTGCCAGCAGCTCCACGACAGGTTACAATGAGCAGTTCTTC. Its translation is CASSSTTGYNEQFF.

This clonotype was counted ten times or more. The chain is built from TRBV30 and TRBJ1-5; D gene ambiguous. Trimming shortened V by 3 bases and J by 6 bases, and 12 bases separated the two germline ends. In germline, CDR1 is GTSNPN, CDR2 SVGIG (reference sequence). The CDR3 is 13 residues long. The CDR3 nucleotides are TGTGCCTGGAGCCGCGATTGGGGTCAGCCCCAGCATTTT. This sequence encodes CAWSRDWGQPQHF.

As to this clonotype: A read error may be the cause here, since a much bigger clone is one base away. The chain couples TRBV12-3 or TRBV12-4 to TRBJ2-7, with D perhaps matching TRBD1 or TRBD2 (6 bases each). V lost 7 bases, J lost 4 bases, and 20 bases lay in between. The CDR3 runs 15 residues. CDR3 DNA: TGTGCCAGCAACCCATTGGAGGGGGGACGGTACGAGCAGTACTTC. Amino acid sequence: CASNPLEGGRYEQYF.

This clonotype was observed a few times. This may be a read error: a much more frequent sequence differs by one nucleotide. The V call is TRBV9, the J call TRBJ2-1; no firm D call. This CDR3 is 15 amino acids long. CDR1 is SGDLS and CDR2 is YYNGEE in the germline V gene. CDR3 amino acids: CASSVATYSYDEQFF. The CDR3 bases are TGTGCCAGCAGCGTAGCGACATACTCCTACGATGAGCAGTTCTTC.

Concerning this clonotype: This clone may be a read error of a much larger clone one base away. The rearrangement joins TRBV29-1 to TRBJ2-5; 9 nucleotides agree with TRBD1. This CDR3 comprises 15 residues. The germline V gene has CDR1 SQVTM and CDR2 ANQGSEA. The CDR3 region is CSVEKDRGHPETQHF. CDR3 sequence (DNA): TGCAGCGTTGAGAAGGACAGGGGACACCCGGAGACCCAGCACTTC.

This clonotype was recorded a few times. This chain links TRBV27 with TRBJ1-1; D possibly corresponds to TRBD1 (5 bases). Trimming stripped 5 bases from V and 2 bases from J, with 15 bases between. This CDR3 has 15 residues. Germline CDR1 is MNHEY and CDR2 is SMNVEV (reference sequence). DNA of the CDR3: TGTGCCAGCAGTCCATGGCCGGGGACCAACACTGAAGCTTTCTTT. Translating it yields CASSPWPGTNTEAFF.

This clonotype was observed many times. Here the CDR3 DNA reads TGCAGCGTTCCGAACACTGAAGCTTTCTTT. Encoded protein: CSVPNTEAFF. This chain connects TRBV29-1 to TRBJ1-1; D is unresolved. The CDR3 is 10 amino acids. Germline lookup yields CDR1 SQVTM and CDR2 ANQGSEA. V gave up 5 bases and J gave up 1 base, with 2 bases separating them.

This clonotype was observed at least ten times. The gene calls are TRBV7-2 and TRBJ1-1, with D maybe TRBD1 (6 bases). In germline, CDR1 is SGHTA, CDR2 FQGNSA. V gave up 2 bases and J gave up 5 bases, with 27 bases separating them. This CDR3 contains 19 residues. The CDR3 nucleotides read TGTGCCAGCAGCTTAAGCATGGGGGGGCCCACCCCAAGTTTGACTGAAGCTTTCTTT. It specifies CASSLSMGGPTPSLTEAFF.

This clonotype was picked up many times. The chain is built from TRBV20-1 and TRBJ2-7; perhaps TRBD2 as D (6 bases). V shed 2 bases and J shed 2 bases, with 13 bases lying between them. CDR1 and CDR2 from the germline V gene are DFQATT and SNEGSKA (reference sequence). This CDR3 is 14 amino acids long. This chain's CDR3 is CSARYGRGTYEQYF. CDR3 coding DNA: TGCAGTGCTAGATACGGGAGAGGTACCTACGAGCAGTACTTC.

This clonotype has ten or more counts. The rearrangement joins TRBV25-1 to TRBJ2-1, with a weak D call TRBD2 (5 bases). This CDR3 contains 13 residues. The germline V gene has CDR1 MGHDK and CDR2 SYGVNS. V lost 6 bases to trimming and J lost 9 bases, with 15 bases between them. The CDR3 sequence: CASSQRGQAEQFF. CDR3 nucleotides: TGTGCCAGCAGCCAGAGAGGGCAGGCTGAGCAGTTCTTC.

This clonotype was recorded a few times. The DNA for the CDR3 is TGTGCCAGCAGCTCTGGACTAGCCTACAATGAGCAGTTCTTC. Amino acid sequence: CASSSGLAYNEQFF. V usage is TRBV27 and J usage is TRBJ2-1, with TRBD2 identical over 7 bases. CDR1 MNHEY and CDR2 SMNVEV come from the germline V gene (reference sequence). Unmatched junction bases numbered 4, after V lost 6 bases and J lost 2 bases. The CDR3 has 14 residues.

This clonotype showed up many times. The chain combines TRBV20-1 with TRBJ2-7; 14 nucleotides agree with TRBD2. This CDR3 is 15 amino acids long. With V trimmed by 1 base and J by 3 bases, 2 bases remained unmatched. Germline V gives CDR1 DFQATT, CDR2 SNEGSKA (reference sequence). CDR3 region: CSARVGTSGSYEQYF. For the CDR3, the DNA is TGCAGTGCTAGAGTCGGGACTAGCGGGAGCTACGAGCAGTACTTC.

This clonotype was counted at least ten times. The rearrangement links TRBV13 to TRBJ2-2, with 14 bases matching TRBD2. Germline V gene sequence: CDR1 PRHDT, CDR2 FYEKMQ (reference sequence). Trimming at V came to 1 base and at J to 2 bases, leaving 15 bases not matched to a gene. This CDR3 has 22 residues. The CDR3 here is CASSLERNTGTSGSPNTGELFF. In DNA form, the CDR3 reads TGTGCCAGCAGCTTAGAACGGAACACCGGGACTAGCGGGAGCCCCAACACCGGGGAGCTGTTTTTT.

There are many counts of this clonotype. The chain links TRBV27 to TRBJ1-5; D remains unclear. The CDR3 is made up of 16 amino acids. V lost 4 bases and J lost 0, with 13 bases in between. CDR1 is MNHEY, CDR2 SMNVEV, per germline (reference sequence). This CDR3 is CASSSRMLYSNQPQHF. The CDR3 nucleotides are TGTGCCAGCAGTTCGCGGATGCTGTATAGCAATCAGCCCCAGCATTTT.

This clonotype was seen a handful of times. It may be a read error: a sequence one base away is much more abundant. The CDR3 DNA reads as TGTGCCAGCAGTGAACTACCGGGACAACGCACCGGGGAGCTGTTTTTT. This gives the protein CASSELPGQRTGELFF. This rearrangement joins TRBV25-1 to TRBJ2-2, with a possible D match to TRBD1 (6 bases). Germline CDR1 and CDR2: MGHDK and SYGVNS. Trimming took off 2 bases at V and 4 bases at J, with 14 bases between the two ends. This CDR3 contains 16 residues.

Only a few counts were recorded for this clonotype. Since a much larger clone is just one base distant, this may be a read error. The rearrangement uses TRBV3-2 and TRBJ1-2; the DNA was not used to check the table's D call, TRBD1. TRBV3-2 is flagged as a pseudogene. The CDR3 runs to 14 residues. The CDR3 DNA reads TGTGCCAGCAGCCCGACAGTTCCCTGCTATGGCTACGCCTTC. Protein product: CASSPTVPCYGYAF.

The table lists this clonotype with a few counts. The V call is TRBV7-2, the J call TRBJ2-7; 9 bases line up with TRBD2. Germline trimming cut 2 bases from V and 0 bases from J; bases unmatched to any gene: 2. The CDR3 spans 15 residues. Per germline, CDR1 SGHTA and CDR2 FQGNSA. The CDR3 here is CASSLISGSSYEQYF. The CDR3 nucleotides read TGTGCCAGCAGCTTAATTAGCGGGAGCTCCTACGAGCAGTACTTC.

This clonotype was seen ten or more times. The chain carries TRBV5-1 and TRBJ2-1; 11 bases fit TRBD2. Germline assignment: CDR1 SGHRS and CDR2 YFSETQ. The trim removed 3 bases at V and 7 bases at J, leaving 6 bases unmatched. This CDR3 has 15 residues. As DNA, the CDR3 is TGCGCCAGCAGCTCGGAGACTAGCGGGAAGAATGAGCAGTTCTTC. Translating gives CASSSETSGKNEQFF.

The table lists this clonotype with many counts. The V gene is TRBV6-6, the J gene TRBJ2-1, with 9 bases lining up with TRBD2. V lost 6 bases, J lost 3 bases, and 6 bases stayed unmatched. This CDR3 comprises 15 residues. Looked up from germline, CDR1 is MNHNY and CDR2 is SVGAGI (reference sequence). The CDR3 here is CASSQGTSSYNEQFF. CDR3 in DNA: TGTGCCAGCAGCCAAGGGACTAGCAGCTACAATGAGCAGTTCTTC.